A single sample is the source of the 22 T cell receptor beta chains below, sequenced in a study of PD-1 blockade in classical Hodgkin lymphoma. Time point indicated: cycle 4 day 1 (C4D1), after 5 to 7 weeks of nivolumab. Brentuximab vedotin exposure varied, and every patient relapsed after autologous stem cell transplantation. TCRdb's copy holds only in-frame clones and misses some; the assay was immunoSEQ multiplex PCR. The data contain about 89,000 clones, 90% of them singletons. Material: peripheral blood mononuclear cells (PBMCs), obtained before the fourth cycle of nivolumab. These receptor sequences come from a human donor with classical Hodgkin lymphoma.

This clone has more than one count but fewer than ten. This chain joins TRBV4-1 and TRBJ1-6; TRBD1 agrees at 7 bases. The CDR3 is made up of 16 amino acids. V was clipped by 1 base and J by 7 bases; unmatched bases: 7. Germline V gene sequence: CDR1 MGHRA, CDR2 YSYEKL. CDR3 in DNA: TGCGCCAGCAGCCAAGCACAGGGGACCTCCAATTCACCCCTCCACTTT. Translated, it gives CASSQAQGTSNSPLHF.

The rearrangement joins TRBV4-2 to TRBJ1-2; D unclear. Per the germline V gene, CDR1 is LGHNA and CDR2 is YNFKEQ. Between the trimmed V and J ends, which lost 0 bases and 5 bases, there was a span of 7 bases. The CDR3 sequence is 13 residues long. CDR3 in amino acids: CASSQEQPYGYTF. The CDR3 nucleotides are TGTGCCAGCAGCCAAGAGCAGCCGTATGGCTACACCTTC.

The J gene is TRBJ1-5, the V gene TRBV6-5, with D possibly matching TRBD1 (6 bases). V gave up 5 bases and J gave up 4 bases, with 15 bases separating them. The CDR3 sequence is 15 residues long. Germline V lookup: CDR1 MNHEY, CDR2 SVGAGI. CDR3 DNA: TGTGCCAGCAGTCGCCGACAGGCGGTGAATCAGCCCCAGCATTTT. Translating gives CASSRRQAVNQPQHF.

J is TRBJ2-7 and V is TRBV4-1; D is ambiguous. Germline-derived CDR1 and CDR2 are MGHRA and YSYEKL. The CDR3 spans 15 residues. Deletions cut 6 bases from V and 4 bases from J, with 19 bases between. Here the CDR3 DNA reads TGCGCCAGCAGGGACCCCAAGAACAAGACGTACGAGCAGTACTTC. Translating gives CASRDPKNKTYEQYF.

This rearrangement joins TRBV5-1 to TRBJ2-7; D unresolved. Trimming pared 1 base from V and 0 bases from J, leaving 8 bases between. The length of the CDR3 is 14 residues. CDR1 and CDR2 from the germline V gene are SGHRS and YFSETQ. The CDR3 loop reads CASSLSWGSYEQYF. For the CDR3, the DNA is TGCGCCAGCAGCTTGTCGTGGGGCTCCTACGAGCAGTACTTC.

This rearrangement joins TRBV21-1 to TRBJ1-4; TRBD1 reflects the table's D call only, with no check against the DNA. TRBV21-1 is listed as a pseudogene. This CDR3 comprises 18 residues. The CDR3 DNA reads as TGTGCCAGCAGCAAAGGGGGACAGGGGACACCAACTAATGAAAAACTGTTTTTT. Its protein is CASSKGGQGTPTNEKLFF.

This rearrangement joins TRBV11-2 to TRBJ1-2; D might be TRBD1 (6 bases). The CDR3 runs to 16 residues. Trimming removed 4 bases from V and 2 bases from J, with 17 bases in between. Looked up from germline, CDR1 is SGHAT and CDR2 is FQNNGV. This chain's CDR3 is CASSYLRGADNYGYTF. The CDR3 DNA follows: TGTGCCAGCAGCTATCTGCGGGGGGCAGACAACTATGGCTACACCTTC.

CDR3 sequence: CASSDSLTLATTDTQYF. As DNA, the CDR3 is TGTGCCAGCAGTGACTCCTTAACGCTAGCGACCACAGATACGCAGTATTTT. The V call is TRBV6-4, the J call TRBJ2-3; D perhaps matches TRBD2 (6 bases). Trimming took 0 bases from V and 2 from J, leaving 15 bases between them. The CDR3 extends over 17 amino acids. Germline lookup yields CDR1 MRHNA and CDR2 SNTAGT.

The chain joins TRBV29-1 to TRBJ2-1, with 10 bases that match TRBD2. The CDR3 has 17 amino acids. V lost 2 bases and J lost 0; bases outside the gene matches: 7. Germline loops: CDR1 SQVTM, CDR2 ANQGSEA. The chain's CDR3 is CSVEPQLAGSSYNEQFF. The DNA of the CDR3 is TGCAGCGTTGAACCCCAACTAGCGGGGAGCTCCTACAATGAGCAGTTCTTC.

V is TRBV7-2 and J is TRBJ2-3; D possibly corresponds to TRBD1 (5 bases). The germline V and J ends were trimmed by 3 bases and 3 bases, with 10 bases remaining between them. The CDR3 is 14 residues long. The V gene's germline CDR1 is SGHTA and CDR2 FQGNSA. Here the CDR3 DNA reads TGTGCCAGCAGCTTGGGGCCAGAAACAGATACGCAGTATTTT. Translation: CASSLGPETDTQYF.

In DNA form, the CDR3 reads TGTGCCAGCAGCCCCCCGGGGCTACGGGGAGAGCAGTACTTC. Translating it yields CASSPPGLRGEQYF. V is TRBV7-2 and J is TRBJ2-7; D is possibly TRBD1 or TRBD2 (5 bases each). The CDR3 length is 14 residues. V was cut by 5 bases and J by 7 bases, with 18 bases left in between. Germline V gene sequence: CDR1 SGHTA, CDR2 FQGNSA.

This clone was seen just once. The gene calls are TRBV9 and TRBJ1-3; possible D gene TRBD1, 5 bases. The CDR3 has 16 amino acids. Trimming stripped 3 bases from V and 4 bases from J, with 17 bases between. CDR1 and CDR2 from the germline V gene are SGDLS and YYNGEE. The CDR3 nucleotides read TGTGCCAGCAGCGGGAGGGACTTCAAAACAGGAAACACCATATATTTT. As protein: CASSGRDFKTGNTIYF.

This clone has a single count. The chain has TRBV6-5 and TRBJ1-2; TRBD1 is a possible D gene (6 bases). CDR3 length equals 14 residues. The germline V and J ends were trimmed by 8 bases and 4 bases, with 17 bases remaining between them. CDR1 is MNHEY, CDR2 SVGAGI, per germline. The CDR3 sequence is CASGSRGHPYGYTF. CDR3 DNA sequence: TGTGCCAGCGGCTCCCGGGGACACCCCTATGGCTACACCTTC.

The CDR3 sequence is CASSFLTGMNTEAFF. CDR3 sequence (DNA): TGTGCCAGCAGCTTTCTGACAGGCATGAACACTGAAGCTTTCTTT. The genes are TRBV7-9 and TRBJ1-1; tentative D call: TRBD1 (6 bases). Germline V gene data show CDR1 as SEHNR and CDR2 as FQNEAQ (reference sequence). The CDR3 totals 15 residues. The V end lost 3 bases, the J end lost 0 bases, and 11 bases lay between the germline ends.

V gene TRBV19 combines with J gene TRBJ1-1, with 8 bases that match TRBD1. Trimming at V came to 3 bases and at J to 4 bases, leaving 16 bases not matched to a gene. Germline V gives CDR1 LNHDA, CDR2 SQIVND (reference sequence). This CDR3 is built from 18 residues. Here the CDR3 reads CASSMRALLRQGSTEAFF. Here the CDR3 DNA reads TGTGCCAGTAGTATGCGGGCTTTGCTTAGACAGGGGAGCACTGAAGCTTTCTTT.

This sequence joins TRBV18 and TRBJ2-3; no clear D gene. The V end lost 4 bases, the J end lost 2 bases, and 10 bases lay between the germline ends. This CDR3 has 14 amino acids. The germline V gene encodes CDR1 KGHSH and CDR2 LQKENI. CDR3 DNA sequence: TGTGCCAGCTCACGTGAAACCACCACAGATACGCAGTATTTT. Its translation: CASSRETTTDTQYF.

The CDR3 DNA follows: TGTGCCAGCAGTTTATTTCGGGTTTCAGGGAATTCACCCCTCCACTTT. Its protein is CASSLFRVSGNSPLHF. The chain recombines TRBV27 with TRBJ1-6; maybe TRBD1 (5 bases). CDR1 is MNHEY and CDR2 is SMNVEV in the germline V gene (reference sequence). Trimming took 1 base from V and 7 from J, leaving 14 bases between them. The CDR3 loop spans 16 amino acids.

The chain recombines TRBV25-1 with TRBJ2-5, with D maybe TRBD2 (6 bases). The CDR3 spans 14 residues. Germline lookup yields CDR1 MGHDK and CDR2 SYGVNS. V lost 0 bases to trimming and J lost 5 bases, with 10 bases between them. CDR3 nucleotides: TGTGCCAGCAGTGAATACGGGACTGTTGAGACCCAGTACTTC. Amino acids: CASSEYGTVETQYF.

This clone was seen a single time. The J gene is TRBJ1-2, the V gene TRBV4-2; 12 bases map to TRBD1. Germline CDR1 is LGHNA and CDR2 is YNFKEQ. There are 18 residues in the CDR3. V lost 3 bases, J lost 4 bases, and 12 bases stayed unmatched. The CDR3 spells CASSQPGTGGDLGYGYTF. DNA of the CDR3: TGTGCCAGCAGCCAGCCCGGGACAGGGGGCGATCTTGGCTATGGCTACACCTTC.

In this sample, this clone turned up once. Other nucleotide sequences in the sample specify the same CDR3. This chain uses TRBV6-5 with TRBJ1-3; no clear D gene. Germline V CDR1 and CDR2: MNHEY, SVGAGI. The ends were cut back, 7 bases at V and 1 base at J, with 14 bases in the middle. This CDR3 spans 15 amino acids. As DNA, the CDR3 is TGTGCCAGCAACCCAGGACGGATTTCTGGAAACACCATATATTTT. It encodes CASNPGRISGNTIYF.

This clone showed up just a few times. The rearrangement uses TRBV19 and TRBJ1-1; no clear D. V lost 7 bases to trimming and J lost 8 bases, with 17 bases between them. This CDR3 spans 13 amino acids. Germline CDR1 is LNHDA and CDR2 is SQIVND (reference sequence). CDR3 protein: CASNFLTQAEAFF. The CDR3 DNA reads as TGTGCCAGTAATTTTCTCACTCAGGCCGAAGCTTTCTTT.

This chain uses TRBV4-2 with TRBJ2-7, with D perhaps assigned TRBD1 or TRBD2 (5 bases each). The V end was cut by 1 base, the J end by 0 bases, with 13 bases between. The CDR3 sequence is 16 residues long. Germline CDR1 and CDR2: LGHNA and YNFKEQ. Here the CDR3 DNA reads TGTGCCAGCAGCCAAGTAATGTGGGGGAACTCCTACGAGCAGTACTTC. Translating it yields CASSQVMWGNSYEQYF.